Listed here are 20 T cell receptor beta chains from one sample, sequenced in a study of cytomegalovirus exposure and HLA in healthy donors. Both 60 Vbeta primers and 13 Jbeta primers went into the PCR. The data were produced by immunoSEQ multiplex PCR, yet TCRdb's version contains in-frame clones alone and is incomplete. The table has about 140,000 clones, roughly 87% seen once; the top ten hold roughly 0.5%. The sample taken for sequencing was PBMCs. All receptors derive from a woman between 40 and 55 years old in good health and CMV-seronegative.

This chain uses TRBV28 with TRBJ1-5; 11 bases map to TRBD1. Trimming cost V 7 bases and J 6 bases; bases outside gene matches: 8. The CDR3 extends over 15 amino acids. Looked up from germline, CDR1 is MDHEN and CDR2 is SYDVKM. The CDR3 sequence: CASNSFGQGAQPQHF. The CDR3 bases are TGTGCCAGCAACTCATTTGGACAGGGGGCTCAGCCCCAGCATTTT.

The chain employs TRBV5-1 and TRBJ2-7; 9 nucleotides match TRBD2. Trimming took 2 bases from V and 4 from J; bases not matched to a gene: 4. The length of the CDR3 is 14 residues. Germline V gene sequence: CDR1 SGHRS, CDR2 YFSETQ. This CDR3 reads CASSFAGGLYEQYF. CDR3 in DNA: TGCGCCAGCAGCTTTGCGGGAGGGCTGTACGAGCAGTACTTC.

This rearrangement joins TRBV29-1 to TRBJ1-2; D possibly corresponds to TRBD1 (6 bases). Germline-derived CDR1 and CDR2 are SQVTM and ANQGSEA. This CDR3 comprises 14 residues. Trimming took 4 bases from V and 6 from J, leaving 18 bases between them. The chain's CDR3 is CSVVAGARSNGYTF. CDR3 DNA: TGCAGCGTTGTGGCAGGGGCGCGATCTAATGGCTACACCTTC.

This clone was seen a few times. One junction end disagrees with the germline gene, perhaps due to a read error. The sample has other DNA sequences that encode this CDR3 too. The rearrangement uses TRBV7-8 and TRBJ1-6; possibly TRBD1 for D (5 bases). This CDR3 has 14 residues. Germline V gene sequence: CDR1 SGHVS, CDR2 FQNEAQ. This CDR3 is CASSTRGYNSPLHF. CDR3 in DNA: TGTGCCAGCAGCACAAGGGGATATAATTCCCCCCTCCACTTT.

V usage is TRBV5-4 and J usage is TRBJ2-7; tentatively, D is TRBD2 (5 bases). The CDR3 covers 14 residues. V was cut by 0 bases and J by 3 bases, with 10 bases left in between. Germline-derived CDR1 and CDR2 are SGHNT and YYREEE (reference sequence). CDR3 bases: TGTGCCAGCAGCTTGGCAGCCGGGGACTACGAGCAGTACTTC. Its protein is CASSLAAGDYEQYF. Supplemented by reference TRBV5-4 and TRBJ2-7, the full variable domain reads ETGVTQSPTHLIKTRGQQVTLRCSSQSGHNTVSWYQQALGQGPQFIFQYYREEENGRGNFPPRFSGLQFPNYSSELNVNALELDDSALYLCASSLAAGDYEQYFGPGTRLTVT.

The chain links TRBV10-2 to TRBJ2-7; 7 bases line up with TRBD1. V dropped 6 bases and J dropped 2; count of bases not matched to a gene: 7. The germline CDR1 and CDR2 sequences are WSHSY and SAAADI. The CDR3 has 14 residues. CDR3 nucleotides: TGCGCCAGCAGGACCGGGACAGCAACCTACGAGCAGTACTTC. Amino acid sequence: CASRTGTATYEQYF.

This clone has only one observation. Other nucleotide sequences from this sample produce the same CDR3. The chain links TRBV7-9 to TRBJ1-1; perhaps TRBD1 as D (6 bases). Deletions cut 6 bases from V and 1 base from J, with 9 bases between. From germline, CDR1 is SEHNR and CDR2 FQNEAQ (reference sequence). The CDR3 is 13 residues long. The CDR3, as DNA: TGTGCCAGCAGTTCACAGGGGAACACTGAAGCTTTCTTT. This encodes CASSSQGNTEAFF.

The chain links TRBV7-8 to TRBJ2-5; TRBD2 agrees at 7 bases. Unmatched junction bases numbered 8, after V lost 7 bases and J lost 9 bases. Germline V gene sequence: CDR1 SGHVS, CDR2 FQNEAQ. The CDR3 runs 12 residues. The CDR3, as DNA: TGTGCCAGCACCAGCGGGACGTCGGCCCAGTACTTC. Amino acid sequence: CASTSGTSAQYF.

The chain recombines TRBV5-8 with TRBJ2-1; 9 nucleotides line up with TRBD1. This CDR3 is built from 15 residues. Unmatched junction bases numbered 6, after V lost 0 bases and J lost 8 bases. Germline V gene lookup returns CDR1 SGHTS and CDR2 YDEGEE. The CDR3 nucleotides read TGTGCCAGCAGCTTGGGGACAGGGGAGGTGGATGAGCAGTTCTTC. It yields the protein CASSLGTGEVDEQFF.

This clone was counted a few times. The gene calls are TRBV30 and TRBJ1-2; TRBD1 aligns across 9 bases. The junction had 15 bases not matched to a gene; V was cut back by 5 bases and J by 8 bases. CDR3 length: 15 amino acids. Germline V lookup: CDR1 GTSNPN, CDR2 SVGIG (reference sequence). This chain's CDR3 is CAWGGGQGISWGYTF. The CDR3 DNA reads TGTGCCTGGGGTGGGGGACAGGGTATATCGTGGGGCTACACCTTC.

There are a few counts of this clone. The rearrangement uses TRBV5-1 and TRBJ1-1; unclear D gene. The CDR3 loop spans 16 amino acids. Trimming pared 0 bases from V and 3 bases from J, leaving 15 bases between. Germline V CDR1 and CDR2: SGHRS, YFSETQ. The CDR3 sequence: CASSLALTGGDTEAFF. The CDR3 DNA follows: TGCGCCAGCAGCTTGGCCCTCACGGGAGGCGACACTGAAGCTTTCTTT. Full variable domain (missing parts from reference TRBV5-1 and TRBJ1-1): KAGVTQTPRYLIKTRGQQVTLSCSPISGHRSVSWYQQTPGQGLQFLFEYFSETQRNKGNFPGRFSGRQFSNSRSEMNVSTLELGDSALYLCASSLALTGGDTEAFFGQGTRLTVV.

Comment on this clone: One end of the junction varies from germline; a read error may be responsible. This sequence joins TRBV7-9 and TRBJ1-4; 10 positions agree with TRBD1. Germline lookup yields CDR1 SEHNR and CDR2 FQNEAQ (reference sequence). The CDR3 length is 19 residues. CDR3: CSSSQTPGTGATTNEKLFF. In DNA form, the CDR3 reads TGTTCCAGCAGCCAAACGCCCGGGACAGGGGCCACAACTAATGAAAAACTGTTTTTT.

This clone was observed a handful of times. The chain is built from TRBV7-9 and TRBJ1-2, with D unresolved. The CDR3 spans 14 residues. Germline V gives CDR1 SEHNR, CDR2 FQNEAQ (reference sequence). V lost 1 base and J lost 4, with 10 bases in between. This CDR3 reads CASSLEAGSYGYTF. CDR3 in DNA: TGTGCCAGCAGCTTAGAAGCGGGCTCCTATGGCTACACCTTC.

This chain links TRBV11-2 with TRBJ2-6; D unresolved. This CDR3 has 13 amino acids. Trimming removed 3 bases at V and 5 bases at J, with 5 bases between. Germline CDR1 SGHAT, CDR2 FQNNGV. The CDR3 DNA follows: TGTGCCAGCAGCTTGAGGAGGGCCAACGTCCTGACTTTC. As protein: CASSLRRANVLTF. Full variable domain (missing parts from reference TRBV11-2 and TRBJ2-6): EAGVAQSPRYKIIEKRQSVAFWCNPISGHATLYWYQQILGQGPKLLIQFQNNGVVDDSQLPKDRFSAERLKGVDSTLKIQPAKLEDSAVYLCASSLRRANVLTFGAGSRLTVL.

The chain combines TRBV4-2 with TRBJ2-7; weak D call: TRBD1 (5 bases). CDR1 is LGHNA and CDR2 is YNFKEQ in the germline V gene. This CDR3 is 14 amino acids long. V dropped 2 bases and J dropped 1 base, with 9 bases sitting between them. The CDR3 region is CASSQPQGSYEQYF. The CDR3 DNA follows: TGTGCCAGCAGCCAACCGCAGGGATCCTACGAGCAGTACTTC.

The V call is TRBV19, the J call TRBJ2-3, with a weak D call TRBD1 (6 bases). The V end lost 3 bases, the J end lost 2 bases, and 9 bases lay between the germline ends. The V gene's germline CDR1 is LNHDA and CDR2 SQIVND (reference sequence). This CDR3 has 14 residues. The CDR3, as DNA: TGTGCCAGTAGTATTACAGGGAACACAGATACGCAGTATTTT. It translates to CASSITGNTDTQYF.

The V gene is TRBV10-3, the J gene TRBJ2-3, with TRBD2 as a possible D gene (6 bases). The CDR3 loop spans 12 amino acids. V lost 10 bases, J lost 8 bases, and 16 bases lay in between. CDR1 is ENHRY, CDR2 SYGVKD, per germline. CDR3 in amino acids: CATSVGEATQYF. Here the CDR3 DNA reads TGTGCCACCTCGGTTGGGGAGGCTACGCAGTATTTT.

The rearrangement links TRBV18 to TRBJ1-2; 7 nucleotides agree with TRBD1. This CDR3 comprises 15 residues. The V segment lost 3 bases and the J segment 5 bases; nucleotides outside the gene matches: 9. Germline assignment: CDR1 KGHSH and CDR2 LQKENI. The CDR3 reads CASSPMDRILYGYTF. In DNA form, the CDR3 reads TGTGCCAGCTCACCCATGGACAGGATTTTATATGGCTACACCTTC. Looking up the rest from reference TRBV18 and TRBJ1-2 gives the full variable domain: NAGVMQNPRHLVRRRGQEARLRCSPMKGHSHVYWYRQLPEEGLKFMVYLQKENIIDESGMPKERFSAEFPKEGPSILRIQQVVRGDSAAYFCASSPMDRILYGYTFGSGTRLTVV.

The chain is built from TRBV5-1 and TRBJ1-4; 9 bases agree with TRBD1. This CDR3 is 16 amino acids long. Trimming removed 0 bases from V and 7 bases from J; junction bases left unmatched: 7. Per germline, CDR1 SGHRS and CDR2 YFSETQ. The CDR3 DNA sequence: TGCGCCAGCAGCTTGGCCCAGGGACAGGGCTTTGAAAAACTGTTTTTT. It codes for CASSLAQGQGFEKLFF.

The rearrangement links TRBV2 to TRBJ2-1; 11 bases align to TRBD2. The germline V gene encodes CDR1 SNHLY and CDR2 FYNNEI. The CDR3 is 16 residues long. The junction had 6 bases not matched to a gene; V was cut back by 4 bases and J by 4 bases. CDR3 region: CASSVATSGSYNEQFF. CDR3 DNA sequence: TGTGCCAGCAGTGTTGCTACTAGCGGGAGTTACAATGAGCAGTTCTTC.